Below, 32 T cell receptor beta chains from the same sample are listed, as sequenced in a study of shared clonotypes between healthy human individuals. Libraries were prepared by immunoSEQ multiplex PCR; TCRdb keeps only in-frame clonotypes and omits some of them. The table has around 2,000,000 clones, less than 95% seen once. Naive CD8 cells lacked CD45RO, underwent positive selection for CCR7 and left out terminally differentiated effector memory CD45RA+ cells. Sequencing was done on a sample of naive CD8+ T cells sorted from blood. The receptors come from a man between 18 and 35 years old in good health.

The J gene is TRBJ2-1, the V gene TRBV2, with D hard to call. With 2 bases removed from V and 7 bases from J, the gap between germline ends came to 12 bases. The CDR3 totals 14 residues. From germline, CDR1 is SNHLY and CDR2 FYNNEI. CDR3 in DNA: TGTGCCAGCAGTGAAAAGTCTGGCGGAAATGAGCAGTTCTTC. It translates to CASSEKSGGNEQFF. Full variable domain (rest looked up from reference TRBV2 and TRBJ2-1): EPEVTQTPSHQVTQMGQEVILRCVPISNHLYFYWYRQILGQKVEFLVSFYNNEISEKSEIFDDQFSVERPDGSNFTLKIRSTKLEDSAMYFCASSEKSGGNEQFFGPGTRLTVL.

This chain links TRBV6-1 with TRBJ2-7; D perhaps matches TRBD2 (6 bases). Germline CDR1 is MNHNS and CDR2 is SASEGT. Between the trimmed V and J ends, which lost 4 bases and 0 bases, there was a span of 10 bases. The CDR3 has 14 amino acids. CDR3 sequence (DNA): TGTGCCAGCAGTGCCGACGGGAGCTCCTACGAGCAGTACTTC. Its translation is CASSADGSSYEQYF.

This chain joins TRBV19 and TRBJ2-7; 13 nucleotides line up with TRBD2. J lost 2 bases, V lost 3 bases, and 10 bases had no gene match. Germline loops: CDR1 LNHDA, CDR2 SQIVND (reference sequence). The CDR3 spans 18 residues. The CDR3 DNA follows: TGTGCCAGTAGTATTCTCTATGGGACTAGCGGGAAAACCTACGAGCAGTACTTC. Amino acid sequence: CASSILYGTSGKTYEQYF.

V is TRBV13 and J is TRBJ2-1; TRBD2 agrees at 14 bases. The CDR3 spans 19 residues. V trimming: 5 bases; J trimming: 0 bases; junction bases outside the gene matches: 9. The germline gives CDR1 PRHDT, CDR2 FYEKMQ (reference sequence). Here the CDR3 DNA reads TGTGCCAGCAGCCTCGGGACTAGCGGGAGTCGGAACTCCTACAATGAGCAGTTCTTC. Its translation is CASSLGTSGSRNSYNEQFF.

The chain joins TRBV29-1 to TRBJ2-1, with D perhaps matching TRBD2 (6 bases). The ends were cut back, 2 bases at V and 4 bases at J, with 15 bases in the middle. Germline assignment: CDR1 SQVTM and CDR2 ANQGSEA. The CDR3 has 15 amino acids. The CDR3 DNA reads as TGCAGCGTTGAAAAGGCGCGGAGGGTTTACAATGAGCAGTTCTTC. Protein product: CSVEKARRVYNEQFF.

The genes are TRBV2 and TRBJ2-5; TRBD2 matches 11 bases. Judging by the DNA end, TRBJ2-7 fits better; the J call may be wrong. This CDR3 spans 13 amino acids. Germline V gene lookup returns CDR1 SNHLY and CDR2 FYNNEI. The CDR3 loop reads CATRTSGSYEQYF. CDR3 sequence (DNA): TGTGCCACCCGGACTAGCGGGTCCTACGAGCAGTACTTC.

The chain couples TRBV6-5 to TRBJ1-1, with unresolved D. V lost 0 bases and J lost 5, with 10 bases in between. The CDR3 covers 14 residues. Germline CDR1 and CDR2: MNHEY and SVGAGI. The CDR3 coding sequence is TGTGCCAGCAGTTACTCGTCTGTGGTAACTGAAGCTTTCTTT. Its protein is CASSYSSVVTEAFF.

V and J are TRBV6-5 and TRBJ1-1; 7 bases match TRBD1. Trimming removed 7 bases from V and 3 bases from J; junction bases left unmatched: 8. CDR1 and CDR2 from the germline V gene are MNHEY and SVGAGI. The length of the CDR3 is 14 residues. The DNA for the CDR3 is TGTGCCAGCACCCGACAGGGATCGGACACTGAAGCTTTCTTT. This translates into CASTRQGSDTEAFF.

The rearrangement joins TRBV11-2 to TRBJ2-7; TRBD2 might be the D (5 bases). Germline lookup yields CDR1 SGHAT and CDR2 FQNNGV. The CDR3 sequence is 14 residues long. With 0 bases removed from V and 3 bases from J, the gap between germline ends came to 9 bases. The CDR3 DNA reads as TGTGCCAGCAGCTTAGAGGCTAGCAGCTACGAGCAGTACTTC. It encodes CASSLEASSYEQYF.

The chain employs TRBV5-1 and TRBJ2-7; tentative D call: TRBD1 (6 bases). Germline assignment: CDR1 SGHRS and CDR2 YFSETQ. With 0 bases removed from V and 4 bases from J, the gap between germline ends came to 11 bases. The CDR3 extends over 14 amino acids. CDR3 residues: CASSLAGEDYEQYF. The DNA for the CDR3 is TGCGCCAGCAGCTTGGCAGGGGAAGATTACGAGCAGTACTTC. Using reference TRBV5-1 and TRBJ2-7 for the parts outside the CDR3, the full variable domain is KAGVTQTPRYLIKTRGQQVTLSCSPISGHRSVSWYQQTPGQGLQFLFEYFSETQRNKGNFPGRFSGRQFSNSRSEMNVSTLELGDSALYLCASSLAGEDYEQYFGPGTRLTVT.

CDR3 protein: CASRPERIIDQPQHF. CDR3 DNA: TGTGCCAGCCGCCCGGAGAGGATAATCGACCAGCCCCAGCATTTT. This chain connects TRBV28 to TRBJ1-5; D remains unclear. The V end was cut by 8 bases, the J end by 7 bases, with 21 bases between. The germline gives CDR1 MDHEN, CDR2 SYDVKM. The CDR3 spans 15 residues.

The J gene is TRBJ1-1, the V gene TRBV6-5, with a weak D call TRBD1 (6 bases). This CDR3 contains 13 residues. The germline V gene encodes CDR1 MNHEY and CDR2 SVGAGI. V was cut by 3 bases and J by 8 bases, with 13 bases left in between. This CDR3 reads CASSYRDISEAFF. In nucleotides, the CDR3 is TGTGCCAGCAGTTATCGGGACATTTCCGAAGCTTTCTTT.

Here the CDR3 DNA reads TGTGCCAGCATAGGACTAGCGGGGGAATCATACAATGAGCAGTTCTTC. Amino acids: CASIGLAGESYNEQFF. The gene calls are TRBV25-1 and TRBJ2-1, with 13 positions matching TRBD2. The V gene's germline CDR1 is MGHDK and CDR2 SYGVNS. V shed 7 bases and J 4 bases; nucleotides not matched to a gene: 7. The CDR3 has 16 residues.

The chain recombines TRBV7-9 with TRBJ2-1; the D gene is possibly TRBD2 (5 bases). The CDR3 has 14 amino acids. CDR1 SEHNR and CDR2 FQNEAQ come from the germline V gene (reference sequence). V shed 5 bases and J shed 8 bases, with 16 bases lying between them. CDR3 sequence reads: CASSLGRAVDEQFF. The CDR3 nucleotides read TGTGCCAGCAGCCTAGGCCGAGCGGTGGATGAGCAGTTCTTC.

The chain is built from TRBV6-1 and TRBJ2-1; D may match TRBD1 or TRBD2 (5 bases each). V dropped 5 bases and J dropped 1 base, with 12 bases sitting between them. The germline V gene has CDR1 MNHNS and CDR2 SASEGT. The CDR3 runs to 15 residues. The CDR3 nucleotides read TGTGCCAGCAGTTGGGACGGTTCTTCCTACAATGAGCAGTTCTTC. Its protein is CASSWDGSSYNEQFF.

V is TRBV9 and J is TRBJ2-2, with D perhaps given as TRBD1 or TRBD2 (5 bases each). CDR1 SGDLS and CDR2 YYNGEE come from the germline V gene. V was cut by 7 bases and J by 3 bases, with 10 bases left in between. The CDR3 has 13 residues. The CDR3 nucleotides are TGTGCCAGCGAGGGGACCTACACCGGGGAGCTGTTTTTT. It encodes CASEGTYTGELFF.

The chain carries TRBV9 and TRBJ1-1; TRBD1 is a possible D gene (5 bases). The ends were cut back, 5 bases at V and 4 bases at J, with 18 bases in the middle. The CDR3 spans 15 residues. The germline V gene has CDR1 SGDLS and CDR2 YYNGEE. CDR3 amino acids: CASRDALSGGTEAFF. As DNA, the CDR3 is TGTGCCAGCAGGGATGCATTGTCGGGGGGCACTGAAGCTTTCTTT.

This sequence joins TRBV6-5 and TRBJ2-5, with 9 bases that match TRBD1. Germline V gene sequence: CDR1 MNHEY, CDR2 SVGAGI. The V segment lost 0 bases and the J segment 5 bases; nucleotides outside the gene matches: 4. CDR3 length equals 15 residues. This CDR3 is CASSYSRGTGETQYF. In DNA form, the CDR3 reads TGTGCCAGCAGTTACTCCAGGGGGACAGGGGAGACCCAGTACTTC.

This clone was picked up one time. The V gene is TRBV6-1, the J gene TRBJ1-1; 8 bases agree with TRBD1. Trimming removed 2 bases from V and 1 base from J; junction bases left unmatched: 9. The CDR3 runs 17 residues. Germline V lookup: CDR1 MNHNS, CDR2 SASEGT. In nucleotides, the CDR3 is TGTGCCAGCAGTGAACCCCCCCTGGACAGGGCGAACACTGAAGCTTTCTTT. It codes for CASSEPPLDRANTEAFF.

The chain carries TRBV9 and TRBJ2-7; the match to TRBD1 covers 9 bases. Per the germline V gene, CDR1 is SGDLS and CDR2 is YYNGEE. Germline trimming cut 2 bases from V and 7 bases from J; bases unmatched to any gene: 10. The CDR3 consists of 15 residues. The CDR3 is CASSVSGTGNGEQYF. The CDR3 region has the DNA TGTGCCAGCAGCGTTTCCGGGACAGGGAACGGGGAGCAGTACTTC. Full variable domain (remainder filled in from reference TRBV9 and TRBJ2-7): DSGVTQTPKHLITATGQRVTLRCSPRSGDLSVYWYQQSLDQGLQFLIQYYNGEERAKGNILERFSAQQFPDLHSELNLSSLELGDSALYFCASSVSGTGNGEQYFGPGTRLTVT.

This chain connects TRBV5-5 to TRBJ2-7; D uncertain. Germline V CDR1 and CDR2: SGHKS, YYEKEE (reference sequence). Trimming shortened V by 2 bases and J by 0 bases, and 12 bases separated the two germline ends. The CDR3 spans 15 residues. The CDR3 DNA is TGTGCCAGCAGCTTCACGTCCGACGCCTCCTACGAGCAGTACTTC. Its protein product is CASSFTSDASYEQYF.

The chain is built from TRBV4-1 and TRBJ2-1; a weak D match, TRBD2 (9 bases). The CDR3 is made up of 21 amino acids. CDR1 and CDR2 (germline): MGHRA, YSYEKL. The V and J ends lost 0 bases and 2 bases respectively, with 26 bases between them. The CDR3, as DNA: TGCGCCAGCAGCCAAGATCCCCCAGGGGGCTCGGGCGGGAGGGCCTACAATGAGCAGTTCTTC. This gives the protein CASSQDPPGGSGGRAYNEQFF.

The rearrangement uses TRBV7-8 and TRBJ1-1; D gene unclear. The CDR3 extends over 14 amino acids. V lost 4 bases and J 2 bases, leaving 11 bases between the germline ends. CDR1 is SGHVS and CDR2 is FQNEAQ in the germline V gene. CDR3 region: CASSYTDGNTEAFF. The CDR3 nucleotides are TGTGCCAGCAGCTACACGGACGGTAACACTGAAGCTTTCTTT.

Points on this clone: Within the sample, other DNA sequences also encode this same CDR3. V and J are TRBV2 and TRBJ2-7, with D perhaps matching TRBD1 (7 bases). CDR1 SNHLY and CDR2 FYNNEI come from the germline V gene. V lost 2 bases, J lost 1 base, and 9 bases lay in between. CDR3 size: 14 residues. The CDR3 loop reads CASSEPGGSYEQYF. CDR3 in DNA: TGTGCCAGCAGTGAACCAGGGGGGTCCTACGAGCAGTACTTC.

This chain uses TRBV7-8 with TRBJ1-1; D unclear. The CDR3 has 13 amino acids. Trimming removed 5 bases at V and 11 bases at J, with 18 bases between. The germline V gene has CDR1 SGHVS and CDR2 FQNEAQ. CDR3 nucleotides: TGTGCCAGCAGCGACATCGCTGCGGACGGTGCTTTCTTT. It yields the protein CASSDIAADGAFF.

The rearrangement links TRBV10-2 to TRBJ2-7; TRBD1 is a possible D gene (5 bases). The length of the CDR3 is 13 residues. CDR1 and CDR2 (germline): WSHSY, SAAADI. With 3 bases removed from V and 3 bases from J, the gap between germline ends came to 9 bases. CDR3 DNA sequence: TGCGCCAGCAGTGATTGGCAGGGCTACGAGCAGTACTTC. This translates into CASSDWQGYEQYF.

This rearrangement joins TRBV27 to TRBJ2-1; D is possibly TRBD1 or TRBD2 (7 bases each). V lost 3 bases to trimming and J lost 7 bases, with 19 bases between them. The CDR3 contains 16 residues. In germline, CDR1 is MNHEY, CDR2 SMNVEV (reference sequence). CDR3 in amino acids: CASSFRGAGGGNEQFF. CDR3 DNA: TGTGCCAGCAGTTTTCGTGGGGCAGGGGGGGGGAATGAGCAGTTCTTC.

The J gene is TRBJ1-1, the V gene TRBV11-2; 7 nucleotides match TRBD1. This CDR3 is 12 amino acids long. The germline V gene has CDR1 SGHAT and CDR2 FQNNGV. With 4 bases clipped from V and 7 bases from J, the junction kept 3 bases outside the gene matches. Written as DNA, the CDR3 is TGTGCCAGCAGCTCCGGGACAGTTGAAGCTTTCTTT. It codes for CASSSGTVEAFF.

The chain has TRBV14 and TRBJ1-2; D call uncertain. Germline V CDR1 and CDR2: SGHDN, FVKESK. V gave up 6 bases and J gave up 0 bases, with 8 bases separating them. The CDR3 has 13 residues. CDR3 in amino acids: CASSMGANYGYTF. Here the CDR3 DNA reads TGTGCCAGCAGTATGGGAGCTAACTATGGCTACACCTTC.

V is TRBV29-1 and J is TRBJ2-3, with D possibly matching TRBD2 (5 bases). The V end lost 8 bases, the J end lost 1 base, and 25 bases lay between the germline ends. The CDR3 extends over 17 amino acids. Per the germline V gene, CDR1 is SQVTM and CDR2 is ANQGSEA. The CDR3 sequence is CSTDGVVLVGGTDTQYF. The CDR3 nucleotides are TGCAGCACCGACGGGGTTGTTTTGGTCGGTGGCACAGATACGCAGTATTTT.

Here the CDR3 reads CASSLPPGSWSEQYF. DNA for the CDR3: TGTGCCAGCAGCCTGCCTCCGGGTAGTTGGTCCGAGCAGTACTTC. This chain joins TRBV13 and TRBJ2-7, with D unresolved. The V gene lost 5 bases and the J gene lost 6 bases, with 20 bases spanning the gap. This CDR3 contains 15 residues. Germline CDR1 PRHDT, CDR2 FYEKMQ (reference sequence).

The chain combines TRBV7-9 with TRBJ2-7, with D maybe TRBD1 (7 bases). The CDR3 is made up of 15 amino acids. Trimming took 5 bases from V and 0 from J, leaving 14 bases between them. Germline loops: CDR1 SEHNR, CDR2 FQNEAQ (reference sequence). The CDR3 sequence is CASSRGPGGSYEQYF. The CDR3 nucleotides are TGTGCCAGCAGCCGGGGGCCAGGGGGCTCCTACGAGCAGTACTTC.